These 13 T cell receptor beta chains were sequenced from one sample in a study of cytomegalovirus exposure and HLA in healthy donors. PCR employed 60 Vbeta and 13 Jbeta primers. Produced via immunoSEQ multiplex PCR; TCRdb's table is partial and in-frame only. The sample includes 150,000 to 200,000 clones, approximately 80% of them seen just once. The sequenced sample consisted of PBMCs. These TCRs come from a woman aged 40 to 50 in good health and CMV-seronegative.

V is TRBV9 and J is TRBJ1-3, with 8 bases matching TRBD1. Trimming cost V 2 bases and J 4 bases; bases outside gene matches: 11. This CDR3 region has 17 residues. From germline, CDR1 is SGDLS and CDR2 YYNGEE. As DNA, the CDR3 is TGTGCCAGCAGCGTCAAAGCCCAGGGGGCGATGGGAAACACCATATATTTT. Protein sequence: CASSVKAQGAMGNTIYF.

V usage is TRBV5-6 and J usage is TRBJ1-1; 9 nucleotides agree with TRBD1. Germline trimming cut 3 bases from V and 4 bases from J; bases unmatched to any gene: 7. In germline, CDR1 is SGHDT, CDR2 YYEEEE. This CDR3 is 15 amino acids long. The DNA of the CDR3 is TGTGCCAGCAGCTCTTGGGGGACAGGGTCCACTGAAGCTTTCTTT. It is translated as CASSSWGTGSTEAFF.

The rearrangement uses TRBV29-1 and TRBJ1-1; 7 bases are shared with TRBD1. The CDR3 has 15 amino acids. V lost 3 bases to trimming and J lost 1 base; unmatched junction nucleotides: 8. The germline V gene has CDR1 SQVTM and CDR2 ANQGSEA. Written as DNA, the CDR3 is TGCAGCGTTGACCCTCAAGACAGGGCGAACACTGAAGCTTTCTTT. It codes for CSVDPQDRANTEAFF. The full variable domain, completed using reference TRBV29-1 and TRBJ1-1, is SAVISQKPSRDICQRGTSLTIQCQVDSQVTMMFWYRQQPGQSLTLIATANQGSEATYESGFVIDKFPISRPNLTFSTLTVSNMSPEDSSIYLCSVDPQDRANTEAFFGQGTRLTVV.

In nucleotides, the CDR3 is TGCGCCAGCAGTTTGGCCCTAAGGGGCGGCTATGGCTACACCTTC. It specifies CASSLALRGGYGYTF. This rearrangement joins TRBV4-3 to TRBJ1-2; maybe TRBD1 (5 bases). Trimming shortened V by 6 bases and J by 4 bases, and 18 bases separated the two germline ends. Germline V gene data show CDR1 as LGHNA and CDR2 as YSLEER. The CDR3 is 15 residues long.

This clone showed up just a few times. Other DNA variants within this sample encode the same CDR3. This chain links TRBV30 with TRBJ1-1; 8 bases agree with TRBD1. Trimming at V came to 5 bases and at J to 0 bases, leaving 2 bases not matched to a gene. CDR3 length equals 13 residues. Germline V gene lookup returns CDR1 GTSNPN and CDR2 SVGIG (reference sequence). In nucleotides, the CDR3 is TGTGCCTGGGGGACAGGAATGAACACTGAAGCTTTCTTT. Protein sequence: CAWGTGMNTEAFF.

This clone turned up a few times. The chain employs TRBV5-1 and TRBJ1-3; D is undetermined. V shed 0 bases and J shed 3 bases, with 13 bases lying between them. The germline gives CDR1 SGHRS, CDR2 YFSETQ. The CDR3 contains 16 residues. The CDR3 loop is CASSLGTGVLGNTIYF. The DNA of the CDR3 is TGCGCCAGCAGCTTGGGGACGGGAGTCCTTGGAAACACCATATATTTT.

The V call is TRBV7-9, the J call TRBJ1-1; D is uncertain. Per germline, CDR1 SEHNR and CDR2 FQNEAQ (reference sequence). There are 12 residues in the CDR3. The V end was cut by 3 bases, the J end by 1 base, with 3 bases between. This chain's CDR3 is CASSFGNTEAFF. CDR3 coding DNA: TGTGCCAGCAGCTTCGGGAACACTGAAGCTTTCTTT.

V usage is TRBV10-3 and J usage is TRBJ2-1; 7 nucleotides line up with TRBD2. The CDR3 has 12 amino acids. Germline V gene data show CDR1 as ENHRY and CDR2 as SYGVKD. Trimming cost V 5 bases and J 10 bases; bases outside gene matches: 5. CDR3 bases: TGTGCCATCAGTCCTATGCGGGAGGAGCAGTTCTTC. Amino acid sequence: CAISPMREEQFF.

The chain combines TRBV25-1 with TRBJ1-2; D is possibly TRBD1 (6 bases). CDR3 length: 15 amino acids. Trimming left V 5 bases short and J 2 bases short, with 15 bases between. CDR1 is MGHDK and CDR2 is SYGVNS in the germline V gene. The CDR3 bases are TGTGCCAGCAGTCTCTCCGGACAGCTGAACTATGGCTACACCTTC. Its protein is CASSLSGQLNYGYTF.

This clone was counted a single time. The chain is built from TRBV6-5 and TRBJ2-7, with TRBD2 identical over 12 bases. Looked up from germline, CDR1 is MNHEY and CDR2 is SVGAGI. CDR3 size: 14 residues. V lost 5 bases to trimming and J lost 3 bases; unmatched junction nucleotides: 2. CDR3 loop: CASSPGLAGYEQYV. The CDR3 nucleotides are TGTGCCAGCAGTCCGGGACTAGCGGGCTACGAGCAGTACGTC.

The chain is built from TRBV5-1 and TRBJ2-1, with D uncertain. The CDR3 loop spans 13 amino acids. Germline V gene data show CDR1 as SGHRS and CDR2 as YFSETQ. V lost 0 bases and J 5 bases, leaving 6 bases between the germline ends. DNA for the CDR3: TGCGCCAGCAGCTTGGGTAATAACAATGAGCAGTTCTTC. Translated, it gives CASSLGNNNEQFF.

The J gene is TRBJ2-3, the V gene TRBV6-5, with 7 bases lining up with TRBD2. The CDR3 has 16 residues. CDR1 and CDR2 from the germline V gene are MNHEY and SVGAGI. The ends lost 2 bases at V and 2 bases at J; junction bases unmatched: 7. CDR3 DNA sequence: TGTGCCAGCAGTTACCTGGGGAGGGGTTCCACAGATACGCAGTATTTT. Translating it yields CASSYLGRGSTDTQYF.

This clone was counted once. V usage is TRBV6-1 and J usage is TRBJ2-4, with D perhaps matching TRBD2 (5 bases). V lost 8 bases to trimming and J lost 10 bases, with 18 bases between them. CDR1 is MNHNS, CDR2 SASEGT, per germline. The CDR3 is 13 residues long. The CDR3 loop reads CASVRGSEEIQYF. The CDR3 DNA is TGTGCCAGCGTAAGAGGGTCCGAGGAGATTCAGTACTTC.